This TCR beta chain stems from a study of CD8+ T cells in alopecia areata. Looking at the study overall: Tofacitinib was taken orally by treated patients, and the dose was 5 to 10 mg twice daily. General study results and limits: An increase in clonality over normal scalp was evident in lesional scalp, especially alopecia totalis/universalis.

About this clone itself: Its antigen is undetermined.

The authors extracted RNA and reverse transcribed it into cDNA as the sequencing template. Generated by immunoSEQ multiplex PCR, the TCRdb table keeps only in-frame clones and is missing some. The data show more than 90,000 clones, 35% to 40% seen once. Researchers gathered lesional scalp punch biopsies and peripheral blood from patients with alopecia areata. Sorting of CD4+ and CD8+ T cells was performed on PBMCs. The ends lost 0 bases at V and 4 bases at J; junction bases unmatched: 9. The CDR3 length is 17 residues. Sequenced: CD4+ T cells sorted from blood. The TCR originated in a human donor with alopecia areata. V is TRBV23-1 and J is TRBJ2-1, with TRBD1 matching over 7 bases. TRBV23-1 is sorted into the ORF group, with uncertain function. Written as DNA, the CDR3 is TGCGCCAGCAGTCAATCTAGACAGGGTGCGTCGTACAATGAGCAGTTCTTC. It codes for CASSQSRQGASYNEQFF.